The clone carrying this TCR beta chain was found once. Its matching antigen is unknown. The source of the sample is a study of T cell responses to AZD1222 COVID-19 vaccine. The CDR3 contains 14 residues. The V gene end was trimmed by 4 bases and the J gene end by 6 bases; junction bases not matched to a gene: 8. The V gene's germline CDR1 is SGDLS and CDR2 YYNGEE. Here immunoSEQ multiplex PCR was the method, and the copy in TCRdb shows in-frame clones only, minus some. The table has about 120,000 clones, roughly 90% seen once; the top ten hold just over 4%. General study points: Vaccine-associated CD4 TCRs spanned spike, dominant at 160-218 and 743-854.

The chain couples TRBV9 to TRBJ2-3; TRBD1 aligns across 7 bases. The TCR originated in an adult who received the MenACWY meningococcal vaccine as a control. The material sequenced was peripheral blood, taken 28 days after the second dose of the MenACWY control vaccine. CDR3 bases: TGTGCCAGCAGCAAATCCTCCAGGGGGGATACGCAGTATTTT. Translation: CASSKSSRGDTQYF.